The 3 T cell receptor beta chains presented below share a single source sample, sequenced in a study of T cell responses to AZD1222 COVID-19 vaccine (dated by TCRdb to 2020 to 2023). The time point label for this specimen denotes: baseline before first vaccination. The receptor library was made with the immunoSEQ multiplex PCR assay. Sourced from immuneACCESS, this table was stored by TCRdb with only in-frame sequences that have V and J called. A share of the clones is absent; for the studies checked, an unresolved V gene accounts for under half, and the remainder has no known explanation. This sample comprises about 170,000 clones, 80% to 95% of them detected only once. 3% to 5% of the sample goes to the ten largest clones. Specimen: peripheral blood, collected on day 0 of AZD1222 vaccination. These receptors were taken from an adult in good health.

J is TRBJ1-1 and V is TRBV6-5; 7 nucleotides align to TRBD1. The V gene's germline CDR1 is MNHEY and CDR2 SVGAGI. J was trimmed by 3 bases and V by 7 bases; bases with no gene match: 5. The CDR3 length is 13 residues. This CDR3 is CASKRGRDTEAFF. The CDR3 DNA reads as TGTGCCAGCAAAAGGGGGCGAGACACTGAAGCTTTCTTT.

J is TRBJ2-7 and V is TRBV7-7; D is possibly TRBD1 or TRBD2 (5 bases each). Per the germline V gene, CDR1 is SSHAT and CDR2 is FNYEAQ (reference sequence). The CDR3 covers 14 residues. Trimming took 3 bases from V and 6 from J, leaving 15 bases between them. The CDR3 region is CASSFGTRASEQYF. CDR3 in DNA: TGTGCCAGCAGCTTCGGGACCCGCGCCTCCGAGCAGTACTTC.

CDR3 protein: CASSFQGLAYEAYEQYF. As DNA, the CDR3 is TGTGCCAGCAGTTTTCAAGGACTAGCTTACGAGGCATACGAGCAGTACTTC. The chain links TRBV27 to TRBJ2-7, with 8 nucleotides matching TRBD2. Germline CDR1 reads MNHEY; CDR2 reads SMNVEV (reference sequence). V gave up 3 bases and J gave up 4 bases; unmatched junction bases: 14. The CDR3 consists of 17 residues.